The next 16 T cell receptor beta chains were all read from a single sample in a study of T cell changes during pregnancy in multiple sclerosis. The repertoire was sequenced with immunoSEQ multiplex PCR; TCRdb's copy has only in-frame clones and lacks some. This repertoire shows around 100,000 clones, 92% found once; its top ten account for more than 0.85%. Sequencing was performed on peripheral blood, taken after pregnancy. The receptors were gathered from a female donor with multiple sclerosis, enrolled in a pregnancy study.

The V and J genes are TRBV30 and TRBJ1-4; no clear D. The CDR3 totals 11 residues. Germline lookup yields CDR1 GTSNPN and CDR2 SVGIG (reference sequence). V was pared by 8 bases and J by 3 bases, with 7 bases between. The CDR3 sequence: CAGGSNEKLFF. The DNA of the CDR3 is TGTGCCGGAGGGTCTAATGAAAAACTGTTTTTT.

The rearrangement joins TRBV29-1 to TRBJ1-5, with D possibly matching TRBD1 (5 bases). CDR1 is SQVTM and CDR2 is ANQGSEA in the germline V gene. The CDR3 has 13 residues. V was trimmed by 6 bases and J by 6 bases, leaving 15 bases between them. CDR3 loop: CSVNDGQSQPQHF. The DNA of the CDR3 is TGCAGCGTCAACGACGGACAAAGTCAGCCCCAGCATTTT. Variable domain in full (rest from reference TRBV29-1 and TRBJ1-5): SAVISQKPSRDICQRGTSLTIQCQVDSQVTMMFWYRQQPGQSLTLIATANQGSEATYESGFVIDKFPISRPNLTFSTLTVSNMSPEDSSIYLCSVNDGQSQPQHFGDGTRLSIL.

The rearrangement joins TRBV4-2 to TRBJ2-3, with D perhaps TRBD2 (6 bases). This CDR3 has 16 amino acids. Trimming removed 0 bases at V and 1 base at J, with 11 bases between. Germline CDR1 reads LGHNA; CDR2 reads YNFKEQ. The CDR3 coding sequence is TGTGCCAGCAGCCAAGATATCGCTAGCGGCACAGATACGCAGTATTTT. Its protein product is CASSQDIASGTDTQYF.

The V gene is TRBV7-6, the J gene TRBJ2-2, with D possibly matching TRBD2 (6 bases). The V end lost 0 bases, the J end lost 3 bases, and 8 bases lay between the germline ends. The CDR3 has 15 residues. Germline V gene sequence: CDR1 SGHVS, CDR2 FNYEAQ. The CDR3 loop reads CASSLAGGYTGELFF. The CDR3 coding sequence is TGTGCCAGCAGCTTAGCGGGGGGTTACACCGGGGAGCTGTTTTTT. The variable domain in full, completed from reference TRBV7-6 and TRBJ2-2, reads GAGVSQSPRYKVTKRGQDVALRCDPISGHVSLYWYRQALGQGPEFLTYFNYEAQQDKSGLPNDRFSAERPEGSISTLTIQRTEQRDSAMYRCASSLAGGYTGELFFGEGSRLTVL.

The V gene is TRBV19, the J gene TRBJ2-6, with D possibly being TRBD1 (5 bases). In germline, CDR1 is LNHDA, CDR2 SQIVND (reference sequence). Trimming pared 5 bases from V and 5 bases from J, leaving 22 bases between. This CDR3 is 18 amino acids long. The CDR3 sequence is CASSLGKGLFGRANVLTF. The CDR3 DNA sequence: TGTGCCAGTAGTCTCGGAAAGGGGCTTTTTGGACGGGCCAACGTCCTGACTTTC.

This chain links TRBV5-1 with TRBJ2-7; 7 bases line up with TRBD2. There are 15 residues in the CDR3. V shed 0 bases, J shed 5 bases, and the junction held 8 bases outside the gene matches. The germline V gene encodes CDR1 SGHRS and CDR2 YFSETQ. Here the CDR3 reads CASSLAGGRVNEQYF. CDR3 bases: TGCGCCAGCAGCTTGGCCGGTGGGAGGGTAAACGAGCAGTACTTC.

This chain joins TRBV7-2 and TRBJ2-1; 10 bases line up with TRBD2. Unmatched junction bases numbered 7, after V lost 5 bases and J lost 6 bases. CDR1 SGHTA and CDR2 FQGNSA come from the germline V gene. The CDR3 loop spans 15 amino acids. In DNA, the CDR3 is TGTGCCAGCAGCCACGGACTAGCGGAAGCCAATGAGCAGTTCTTC. As protein: CASSHGLAEANEQFF.

This chain connects TRBV2 to TRBJ1-6, with 10 bases fitting TRBD1. The CDR3 runs 22 residues. Per the germline V gene, CDR1 is SNHLY and CDR2 is FYNNEI. J was trimmed by 0 bases and V by 4 bases; bases with no gene match: 18. The CDR3 region is CASSGAIRDRGTISSYNSPLHF. The CDR3 DNA reads TGTGCCAGCAGTGGAGCGATCCGGGACAGGGGAACTATTAGCTCCTATAATTCACCCCTCCACTTT.

J is TRBJ2-1 and V is TRBV5-1; TRBD2 matches at 15 bases. Germline lookup yields CDR1 SGHRS and CDR2 YFSETQ. V dropped 0 bases and J dropped 8; count of bases not matched to a gene: 9. This CDR3 has 18 amino acids. The CDR3 region is CASSLANLGTSGGYEQFF. CDR3 nucleotide sequence: TGCGCCAGCAGCTTGGCCAATCTAGGGACTAGCGGGGGGTATGAGCAGTTCTTC. Full variable domain (missing parts from reference TRBV5-1 and TRBJ2-1): KAGVTQTPRYLIKTRGQQVTLSCSPISGHRSVSWYQQTPGQGLQFLFEYFSETQRNKGNFPGRFSGRQFSNSRSEMNVSTLELGDSALYLCASSLANLGTSGGYEQFFGPGTRLTVL.

The rearrangement uses TRBV19 and TRBJ2-1; D remains ambiguous. CDR3 length: 14 residues. V lost 1 base and J 4 bases, leaving 8 bases between the germline ends. Germline V lookup: CDR1 LNHDA, CDR2 SQIVND (reference sequence). The CDR3 nucleotides are TGTGCCAGTAGTATAGGATGGCAATACAATGAGCAGTTCTTC. It is translated as CASSIGWQYNEQFF.

This clone was detected only once. The J gene is TRBJ1-5, the V gene TRBV27, with D possibly matching TRBD1 (6 bases). Trimming shortened V by 5 bases and J by 3 bases, and 11 bases separated the two germline ends. This CDR3 comprises 14 residues. Per the germline V gene, CDR1 is MNHEY and CDR2 is SMNVEV (reference sequence). CDR3 coding DNA: TGTGCCAGCAGTGCAGGACAGATCAATCAGCCCCAGCATTTT. Protein: CASSAGQINQPQHF.

The chain employs TRBV27 and TRBJ1-5; D is perhaps TRBD1 (5 bases). CDR1 MNHEY and CDR2 SMNVEV come from the germline V gene (reference sequence). The CDR3 is 14 amino acids. Trimming stripped 3 bases from V and 3 bases from J, with 9 bases between. The CDR3 here is CASSLAGLNQPQHF. DNA of the CDR3: TGTGCCAGCAGTTTGGCGGGGCTCAATCAGCCCCAGCATTTT.

CDR3 in amino acids: CASSQEGSLEAFF. CDR3 DNA sequence: TGCGCCAGCAGCCAAGAGGGGAGCCTTGAAGCTTTCTTT. The rearrangement uses TRBV4-1 and TRBJ1-1; D is undetermined. V was trimmed by 0 bases and J by 7 bases, leaving 9 bases between them. The CDR3 runs 13 residues. Germline-derived CDR1 and CDR2 are MGHRA and YSYEKL.

The chain carries TRBV7-3 and TRBJ2-7; TRBD2 matches at 7 bases. J was trimmed by 3 bases and V by 2 bases; bases with no gene match: 7. This CDR3 is 15 amino acids long. Germline values: CDR1 SGHTA, CDR2 FQGTGA. This chain's CDR3 is CASSLWGRAVYEQYF. The CDR3 DNA reads TGTGCCAGCAGCTTATGGGGGAGGGCCGTCTACGAGCAGTACTTC.

The chain joins TRBV7-9 to TRBJ1-2; possibly TRBD1 for D (5 bases). Germline V gene data show CDR1 as SEHNR and CDR2 as FQNEAQ (reference sequence). This CDR3 region has 15 residues. Trimming took off 5 bases at V and 2 bases at J, with 15 bases between the two ends. The CDR3: CASSPRGEGNYGYTF. CDR3 DNA: TGTGCCAGCAGCCCCCGGGGGGAAGGAAACTATGGCTACACCTTC.

By sample fraction, this clone is medium-sized. The V gene is TRBV5-1, the J gene TRBJ2-7; D perhaps matches TRBD2 (6 bases). Trimming shortened V by 0 bases and J by 7 bases, and 14 bases separated the two germline ends. There are 14 residues in the CDR3. Germline CDR1 SGHRS, CDR2 YFSETQ. In nucleotides, the CDR3 is TGCGCCAGCAGCTTGGCCCGCGTAGGAGGGGAGCAGTACTTC. Protein product: CASSLARVGGEQYF. Full variable domain (missing parts from reference TRBV5-1 and TRBJ2-7): KAGVTQTPRYLIKTRGQQVTLSCSPISGHRSVSWYQQTPGQGLQFLFEYFSETQRNKGNFPGRFSGRQFSNSRSEMNVSTLELGDSALYLCASSLARVGGEQYFGPGTRLTVT.